This T cell receptor (beta chain) was found in a study of shared clonotypes between healthy human individuals (dated by TCRdb to about 2020). With respect to the entire study: A couple of women and a few men aged 18 to 49 years were included in the cohort. For each donor, three plates each were used for CD4 naive and CD4 memory, two plates were used for CD8 naive, and one plate was used for CD8 memory. To estimate repertoire size and how much clonotype sharing occurs between individuals, the study deeply sequenced the blood TCR repertoires of several healthy adults. To increase sequencing depth and limit assay-specific biases, different laboratories used diverse techniques to prepare libraries and sequence TCR repertoires. Between about 0.94 and 10 billion PBMCs per donor were obtained by leukapheresis.

TCR CDR3 regions were amplified from genomic DNA by multiplex PCR using the deep immunoSEQ assay. Extracted genomic DNA from each cell subset was spread evenly across all wells of several immunoSEQ 96-well plates, with each plate serving as a replicate. For sorted subsets, 150 to 250 ng genomic DNA, equal to tens of thousands of T cell genomes, was loaded into each replicate PCR. Purified libraries were measured with a Qubit 3.0 fluorometer, size-checked on a Bioanalyzer 2100, and measured again with the KAPA Library Quantification kit. Every immunoSEQ 96-well plate was sequenced on a separate single-read 150-cycle Illumina NextSeq 550 flow cell. The study's processing was this. The immunoSEQ output contained only junctional sequences without quality scores, so filtering could not match that applied to full-length reads. Sequences were annotated with PyIR, a Python wrapper for IgBLAST v1.9, using IMGT germline references to assign V/J genes and CDR3. Any read was removed if the V/J assignment was weak (E-value above 1e-6), the CDR3 was missing, or the read contained stop codons, out-of-frame junctions, or ambiguous translated residues. V3J clonotypes were defined as sequences sharing an identical inferred V gene, J gene, and CDR3 amino acid sequence. Percentage overlap between repertoires was calculated by dividing the number of shared unique clonotypes by the size of the smaller repertoire. Repertoire richness was assessed with RTK rarefaction, the Chao1 estimator, and Recon v2.1 estimates of unobserved clonotypes. For all TCRbeta clonotypes obtained by the gDNA method from several donors, generation probabilities were computed with OLGA. TCRdb retrieved this table from immuneACCESS and kept in-frame rearrangements only. Not all clones are present; in checked studies, unresolved V genes account for under half, and no reason is known for the remainder. V, J and clone size are those of that table, while D and trimming were read from the DNA. The table for this sample lists 1.4 million to 1.5 million clones; roughly 96% of them were counted only once. The ten largest clones take up over 1% of the sample.

The research as a whole found: Sampling was limited to blood, and TCR repertoires in tissue likely differ from TCR repertoires in blood. The small number of donors limited the genetic and exposure-history diversity represented. Rarefaction of sorted-subset datasets indicated incomplete sequencing despite the large sequencing depth. Naive subsets generally had larger estimated clonotype richness than memory subsets did. Sharing across a few donors was observed for around 5% of naive CD4, 3% to 3.5% of naive CD8, 2.3% of memory CD4, and roughly 0.4% of memory CD8 clonotypes. Clonotypes shared by all four sorted-subset donors showed higher generation probabilities than non-shared clonotypes. Based on pairwise subsampling, the degree of clonotype sharing among donors was expected to be affected by sequencing depth.

Healthy HIV-negative adults with no recently reported acute infections or vaccinations were included as donors. Every donor was a Caucasian adult living in Nashville, Tennessee, USA. Magnetic negative selection was used to enrich CD4+ T cells, after which naive cells were positively selected on CD45RA and the negative fraction became the memory subset. Blood was obtained by leukapheresis, after which PBMCs were separated by Ficoll-Histopaque density gradient centrifugation and cryopreserved in liquid nitrogen vapor phase. Analytical flow cytometry was used to check the purity and quantity of each magnetically sorted T cell population. From each sorted fraction, genomic DNA was isolated and quantified by UV absorbance on a Nanodrop 2000c. Trimmed from V: 7 bases; trimmed from J: 6 bases; junction bases lacking a gene match: 6. From a lookup of the germline V gene, CDR1 and CDR2 are SNHLY and FYNNEI. From the cysteine up to the phenylalanine, the CDR3 has a length of 13 residues. This entry keeps only the CDR3 DNA: 39 bases, framed from base 1.

This clone has only one observation. The target of this receptor is not known. Base quality data are lacking; no much larger clone is found one base away. The receptor chain draws on TRBV2 and TRBJ1-2; TRBD1 aligns with 9 central bases. The TCR comes from a man aged 25 to 40 in good health. What was sequenced was naive CD4+ T cells sorted from blood. The cell subset or site label of this sample denotes: CD45RA+ positively selected. The DNA reads TGTGCCAGCACCATACGACAGGGGGATGGCTACACCTTC. Its translation is CASTIRQGDGYTF.